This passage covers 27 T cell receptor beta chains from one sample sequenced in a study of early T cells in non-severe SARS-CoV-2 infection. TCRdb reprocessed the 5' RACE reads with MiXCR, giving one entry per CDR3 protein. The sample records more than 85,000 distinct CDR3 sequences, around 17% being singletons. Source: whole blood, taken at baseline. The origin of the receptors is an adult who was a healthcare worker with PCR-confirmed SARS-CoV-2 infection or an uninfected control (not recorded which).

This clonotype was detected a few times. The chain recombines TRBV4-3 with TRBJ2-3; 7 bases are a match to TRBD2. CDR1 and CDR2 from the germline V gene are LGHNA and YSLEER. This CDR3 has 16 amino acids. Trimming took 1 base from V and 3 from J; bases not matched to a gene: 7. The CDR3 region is CASSQVNAGATDTQYF. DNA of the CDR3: TGCGCCAGCAGCCAAGTTAATGCGGGAGCAACAGATACGCAGTATTTT.

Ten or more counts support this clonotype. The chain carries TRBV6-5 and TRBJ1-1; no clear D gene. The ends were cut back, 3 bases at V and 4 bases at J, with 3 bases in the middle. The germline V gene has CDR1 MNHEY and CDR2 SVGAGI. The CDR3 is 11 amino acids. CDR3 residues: CASSYGTEAFF. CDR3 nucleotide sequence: TGTGCCAGCAGTTATGGCACTGAAGCTTTCTTT.

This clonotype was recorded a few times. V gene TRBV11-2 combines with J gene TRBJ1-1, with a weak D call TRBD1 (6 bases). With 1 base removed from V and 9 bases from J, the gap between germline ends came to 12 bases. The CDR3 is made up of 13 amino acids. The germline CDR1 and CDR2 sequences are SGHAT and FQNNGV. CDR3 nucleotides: TGTGCCAGCAGCTTAGGGACAGCGGGCCAAGCTTTCTTT. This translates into CASSLGTAGQAFF. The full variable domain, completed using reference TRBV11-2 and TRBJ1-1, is EAGVAQSPRYKIIEKRQSVAFWCNPISGHATLYWYQQILGQGPKLLIQFQNNGVVDDSQLPKDRFSAERLKGVDSTLKIQPAKLEDSAVYLCASSLGTAGQAFFGQGTRLTVV.

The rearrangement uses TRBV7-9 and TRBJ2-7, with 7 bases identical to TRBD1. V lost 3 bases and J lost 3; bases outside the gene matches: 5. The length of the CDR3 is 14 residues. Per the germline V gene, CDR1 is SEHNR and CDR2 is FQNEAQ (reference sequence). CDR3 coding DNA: TGTGCCAGCAGCTTTGAGACAGGGAGCTACGAGCAGTACTTC. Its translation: CASSFETGSYEQYF.

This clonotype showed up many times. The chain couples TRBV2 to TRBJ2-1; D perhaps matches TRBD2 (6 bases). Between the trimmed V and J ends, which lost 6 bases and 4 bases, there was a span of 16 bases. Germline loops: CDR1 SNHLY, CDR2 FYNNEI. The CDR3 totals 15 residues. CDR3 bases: TGTGCCAGCAGGGTAAGACTAGGCCCTTACAATGAGCAGTTCTTC. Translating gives CASRVRLGPYNEQFF.

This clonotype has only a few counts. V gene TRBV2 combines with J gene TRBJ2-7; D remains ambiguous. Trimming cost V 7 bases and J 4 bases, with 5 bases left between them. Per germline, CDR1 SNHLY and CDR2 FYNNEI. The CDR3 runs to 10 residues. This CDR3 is CASKAYEQYF. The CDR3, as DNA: TGTGCCAGCAAAGCTTACGAGCAGTACTTC. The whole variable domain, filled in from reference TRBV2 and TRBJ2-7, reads EPEVTQTPSHQVTQMGQEVILRCVPISNHLYFYWYRQILGQKVEFLVSFYNNEISEKSEIFDDQFSVERPDGSNFTLKIRSTKLEDSAMYFCASKAYEQYFGPGTRLTVT.

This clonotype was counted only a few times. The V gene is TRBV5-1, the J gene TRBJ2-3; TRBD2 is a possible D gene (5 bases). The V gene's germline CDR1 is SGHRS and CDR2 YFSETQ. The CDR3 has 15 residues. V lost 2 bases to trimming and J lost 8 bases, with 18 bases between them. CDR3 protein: CASSLPLERAGTQYF. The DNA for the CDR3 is TGCGCCAGCAGCTTACCTTTGGAAAGGGCGGGTACGCAGTATTTT. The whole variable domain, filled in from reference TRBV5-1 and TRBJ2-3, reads KAGVTQTPRYLIKTRGQQVTLSCSPISGHRSVSWYQQTPGQGLQFLFEYFSETQRNKGNFPGRFSGRQFSNSRSEMNVSTLELGDSALYLCASSLPLERAGTQYFGPGTRLTVL.

The CDR3 region has the DNA TGTGCCAGCAGTTTAGGGGGGAGTCCCCGCGAGCAGTACTTC. Protein sequence: CASSLGGSPREQYF. The chain has TRBV12-3 or TRBV12-4 and TRBJ2-7, with D perhaps matching TRBD1 or TRBD2 (5 bases each). The CDR3 totals 14 residues. V was cut by 1 base and J by 6 bases, with 13 bases left in between.

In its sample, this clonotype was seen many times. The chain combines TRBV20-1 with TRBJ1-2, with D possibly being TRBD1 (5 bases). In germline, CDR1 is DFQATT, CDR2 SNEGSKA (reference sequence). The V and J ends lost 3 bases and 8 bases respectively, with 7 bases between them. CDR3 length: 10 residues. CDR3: CSARGEGYTF. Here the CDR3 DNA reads TGCAGTGCTAGGGGGGAAGGCTACACCTTC.

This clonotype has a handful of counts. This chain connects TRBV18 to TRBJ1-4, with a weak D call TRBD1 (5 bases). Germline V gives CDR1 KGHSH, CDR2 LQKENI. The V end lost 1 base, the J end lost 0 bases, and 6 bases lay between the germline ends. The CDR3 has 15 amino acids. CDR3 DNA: TGTGCCAGCTCACCACAGACAGCAACTAATGAAAAACTGTTTTTT. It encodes CASSPQTATNEKLFF.

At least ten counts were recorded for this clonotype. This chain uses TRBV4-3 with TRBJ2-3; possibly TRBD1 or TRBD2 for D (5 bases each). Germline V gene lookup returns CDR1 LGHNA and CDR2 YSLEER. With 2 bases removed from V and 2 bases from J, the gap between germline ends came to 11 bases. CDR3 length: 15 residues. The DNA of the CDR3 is TGCGCCAGCAGCCAACGGGACGGATTCACAGATACGCAGTATTTT. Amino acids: CASSQRDGFTDTQYF.

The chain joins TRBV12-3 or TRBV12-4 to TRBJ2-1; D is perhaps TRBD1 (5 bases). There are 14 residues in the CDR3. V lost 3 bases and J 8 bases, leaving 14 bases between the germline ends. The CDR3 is CASSFGALRYEQFF. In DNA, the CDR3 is TGTGCCAGCAGTTTTGGGGCCCTCCGGTATGAGCAGTTCTTC.

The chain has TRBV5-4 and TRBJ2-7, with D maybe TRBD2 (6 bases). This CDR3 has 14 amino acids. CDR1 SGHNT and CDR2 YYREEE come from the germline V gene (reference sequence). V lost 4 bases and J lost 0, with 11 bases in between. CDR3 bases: TGTGCCAGCAGCCAGGACTATCGCTCCTACGAGCAGTACTTC. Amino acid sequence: CASSQDYRSYEQYF.

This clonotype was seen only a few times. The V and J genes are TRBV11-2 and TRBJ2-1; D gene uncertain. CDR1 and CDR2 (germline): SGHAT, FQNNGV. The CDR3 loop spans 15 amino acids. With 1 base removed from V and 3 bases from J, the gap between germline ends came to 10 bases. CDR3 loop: CASSLASSSYNEQFF. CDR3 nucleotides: TGTGCCAGCAGCTTAGCCAGTAGTAGCTACAATGAGCAGTTCTTC.

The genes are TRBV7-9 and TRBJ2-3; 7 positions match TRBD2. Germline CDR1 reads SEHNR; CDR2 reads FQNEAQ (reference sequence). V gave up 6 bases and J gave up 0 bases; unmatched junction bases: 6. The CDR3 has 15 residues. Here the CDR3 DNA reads TGTGCCAGCAGGTCTAGCGGCCCTAGCACAGATACGCAGTATTTT. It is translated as CASRSSGPSTDTQYF.

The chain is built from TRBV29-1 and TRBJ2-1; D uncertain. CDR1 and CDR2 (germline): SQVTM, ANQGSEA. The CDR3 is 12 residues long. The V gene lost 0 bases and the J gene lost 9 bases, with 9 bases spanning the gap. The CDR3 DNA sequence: TGCAGCGTTGAAGATTCCGTAAGTGAGCAGTTCTTC. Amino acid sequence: CSVEDSVSEQFF.

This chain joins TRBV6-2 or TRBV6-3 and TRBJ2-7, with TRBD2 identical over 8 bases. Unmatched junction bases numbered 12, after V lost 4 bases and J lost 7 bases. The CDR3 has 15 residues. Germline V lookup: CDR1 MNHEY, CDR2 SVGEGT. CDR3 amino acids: CASSSLRGGGAEQYF. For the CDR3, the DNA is TGTGCCAGCAGTTCCCTCCGGGGGGGCGGCGCTGAGCAGTACTTC.

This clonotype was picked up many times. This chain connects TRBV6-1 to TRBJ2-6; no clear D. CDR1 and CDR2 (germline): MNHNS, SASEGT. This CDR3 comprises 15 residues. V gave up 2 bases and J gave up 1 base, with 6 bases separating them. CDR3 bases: TGTGCCAGCAGTGAAAGAAGTTCTGGGGCCAACGTCCTGACTTTC. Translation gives CASSERSSGANVLTF.

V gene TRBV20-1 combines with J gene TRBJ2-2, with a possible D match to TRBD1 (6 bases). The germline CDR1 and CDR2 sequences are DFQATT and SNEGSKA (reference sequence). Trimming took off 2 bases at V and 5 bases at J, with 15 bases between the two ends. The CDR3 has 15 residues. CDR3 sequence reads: CSARYRGSFTGELFF. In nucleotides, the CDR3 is TGCAGTGCTAGATATAGGGGGAGTTTTACCGGGGAGCTGTTTTTT.

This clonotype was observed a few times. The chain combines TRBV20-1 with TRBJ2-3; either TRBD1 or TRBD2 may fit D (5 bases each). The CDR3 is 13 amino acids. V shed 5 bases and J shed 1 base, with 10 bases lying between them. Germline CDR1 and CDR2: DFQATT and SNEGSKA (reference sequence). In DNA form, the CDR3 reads TGCAGTGCTTGGGGGAGAGGCACAGATACGCAGTATTTT. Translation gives CSAWGRGTDTQYF.

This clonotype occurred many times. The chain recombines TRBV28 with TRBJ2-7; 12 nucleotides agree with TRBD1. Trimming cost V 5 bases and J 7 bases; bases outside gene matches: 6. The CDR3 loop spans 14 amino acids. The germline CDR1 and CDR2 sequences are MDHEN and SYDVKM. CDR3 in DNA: TGTGCCAGCAGTCCCGGGACAGGGGGCTGGGAGCAGTACTTC. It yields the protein CASSPGTGGWEQYF. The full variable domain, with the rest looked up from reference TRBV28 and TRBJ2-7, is DVKVTQSSRYLVKRTGEKVFLECVQDMDHENMFWYRQDPGLGLRLIYFSYDVKMKEKGDIPEGYSVSREKKERFSLILESASTNQTSMYLCASSPGTGGWEQYFGPGTRLTVT.

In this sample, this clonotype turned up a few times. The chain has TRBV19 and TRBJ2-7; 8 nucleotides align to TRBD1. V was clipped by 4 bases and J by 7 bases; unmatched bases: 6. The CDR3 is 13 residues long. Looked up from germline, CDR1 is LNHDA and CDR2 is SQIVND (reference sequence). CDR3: CASSTGGVLEQYF. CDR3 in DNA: TGTGCCAGTAGTACAGGGGGCGTCTTGGAGCAGTACTTC.

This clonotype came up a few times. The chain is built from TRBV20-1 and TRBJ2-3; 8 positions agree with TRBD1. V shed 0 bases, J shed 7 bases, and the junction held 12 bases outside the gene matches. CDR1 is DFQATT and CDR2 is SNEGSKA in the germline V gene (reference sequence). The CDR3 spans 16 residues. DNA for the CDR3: TGCAGTGCTAGAGACGCTTTCGGAGACAGGGGTAATACGCAGTATTTT. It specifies CSARDAFGDRGNTQYF.

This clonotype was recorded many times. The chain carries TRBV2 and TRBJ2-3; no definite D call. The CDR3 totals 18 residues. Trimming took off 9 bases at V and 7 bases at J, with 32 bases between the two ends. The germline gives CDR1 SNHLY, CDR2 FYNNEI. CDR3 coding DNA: TGTGCCAGACGCCCGGGCCATACTACCCTCCCTTCCTTTCATACGCAGTATTTT. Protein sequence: CARRPGHTTLPSFHTQYF.

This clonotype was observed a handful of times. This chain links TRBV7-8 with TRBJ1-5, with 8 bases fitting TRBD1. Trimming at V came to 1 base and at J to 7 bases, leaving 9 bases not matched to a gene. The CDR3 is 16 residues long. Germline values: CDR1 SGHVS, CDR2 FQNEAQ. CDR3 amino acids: CASSLVFRGPGQPQHF. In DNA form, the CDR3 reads TGTGCCAGCAGCTTAGTCTTCAGGGGGCCGGGGCAGCCCCAGCATTTT.

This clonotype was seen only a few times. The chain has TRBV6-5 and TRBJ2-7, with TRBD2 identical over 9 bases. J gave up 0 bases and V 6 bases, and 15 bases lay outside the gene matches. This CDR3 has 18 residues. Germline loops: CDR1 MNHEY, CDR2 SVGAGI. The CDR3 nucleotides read TGTGCCAGCAGCCGCGCGTCCGGAGCGGGAGGATTCTCCTACGAGCAGTACTTC. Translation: CASSRASGAGGFSYEQYF.

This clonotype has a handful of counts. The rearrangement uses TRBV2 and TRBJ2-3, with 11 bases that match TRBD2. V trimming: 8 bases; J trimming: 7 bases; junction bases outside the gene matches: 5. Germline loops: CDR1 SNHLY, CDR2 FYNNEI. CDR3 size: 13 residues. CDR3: CASGGLAVYTQYF. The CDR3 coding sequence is TGTGCCAGCGGGGGACTAGCGGTCTATACGCAGTATTTT. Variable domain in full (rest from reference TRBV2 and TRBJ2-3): EPEVTQTPSHQVTQMGQEVILRCVPISNHLYFYWYRQILGQKVEFLVSFYNNEISEKSEIFDDQFSVERPDGSNFTLKIRSTKLEDSAMYFCASGGLAVYTQYFGPGTRLTVL.